Each of the 5 T cell receptor beta chains below was sequenced from the same sample in a study of blood T cell repertoires in COVID-19. Profiled with immunoSEQ multiplex PCR; TCRdb holds only in-frame clones, not every one. The profile shows 200,000 to 300,000 clones, more than 75% of them singletons. What was sequenced was peripheral blood. Source of these receptors: a woman aged 55-75 years with COVID-19, enrolled during active disease.

This rearrangement joins TRBV4-2 to TRBJ2-1; D might be TRBD1 (6 bases). Germline CDR1 LGHNA, CDR2 YNFKEQ. The CDR3 extends over 16 amino acids. The V and J ends lost 5 bases and 4 bases respectively, with 18 bases between them. CDR3 bases: TGTGCCAGCAGCGGCCGAAAAGGGGGAGAGTACAATGAGCAGTTCTTC. Amino acids: CASSGRKGGEYNEQFF.

The genes are TRBV6-5 and TRBJ1-6; D gene ambiguous. V was cut by 2 bases and J by 9 bases, with 11 bases left in between. This CDR3 region has 14 residues. CDR1 and CDR2 from the germline V gene are MNHEY and SVGAGI. CDR3: CASSYGAESSPLHF. DNA for the CDR3: TGTGCCAGCAGTTACGGTGCCGAGAGTTCACCCCTCCACTTT.

This chain joins TRBV24-1 and TRBJ2-7; 10 bases line up with TRBD2. Germline CDR1 is KGHDR and CDR2 is SFDVKD. The CDR3 sequence is 17 residues long. Germline trimming cut 4 bases from V and 5 bases from J; bases unmatched to any gene: 13. As DNA, the CDR3 is TGTGCCACCAGTGACCCTCGGACTAGCGGAAATAATAACGAGCAGTACTTC. Translated, it gives CATSDPRTSGNNNEQYF.

The chain recombines TRBV6-5 with TRBJ1-5; tentatively, D is TRBD1 (5 bases). Trimming took 5 bases from V and 5 from J, leaving 10 bases between them. The CDR3 runs 13 residues. CDR1 and CDR2 from the germline V gene are MNHEY and SVGAGI. The CDR3 DNA sequence: TGTGCCAGCAGTCCCGGCAGGGATCAGCCCCAGCATTTT. It yields the protein CASSPGRDQPQHF.

The chain employs TRBV7-2 and TRBJ2-1, with unresolved D. Trimming pared 1 base from V and 2 bases from J, leaving 9 bases between. CDR3 length: 15 residues. CDR1 and CDR2 (germline): SGHTA, FQGNSA. This CDR3 is CASSLGSSTYNEQFF. The CDR3 nucleotides read TGTGCCAGCAGCTTAGGAAGCTCAACCTACAATGAGCAGTTCTTC.